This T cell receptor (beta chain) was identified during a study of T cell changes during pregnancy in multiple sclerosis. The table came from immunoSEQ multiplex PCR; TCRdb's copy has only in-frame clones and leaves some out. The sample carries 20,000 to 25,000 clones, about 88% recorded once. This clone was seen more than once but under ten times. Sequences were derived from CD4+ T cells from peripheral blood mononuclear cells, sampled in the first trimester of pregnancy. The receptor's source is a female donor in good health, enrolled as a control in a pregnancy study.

The CDR3 is CASSLYRVGLGAGELFF. The DNA for the CDR3 is TGCGCCAGCAGCTTGTATCGAGTCGGGCTAGGGGCCGGGGAGCTGTTTTTT. The chain links TRBV5-1 to TRBJ2-2; TRBD1 is a possible D gene (5 bases). V shed 1 base and J shed 6 bases, with 19 bases lying between them. The germline V gene has CDR1 SGHRS and CDR2 YFSETQ. The CDR3 length is 17 residues.